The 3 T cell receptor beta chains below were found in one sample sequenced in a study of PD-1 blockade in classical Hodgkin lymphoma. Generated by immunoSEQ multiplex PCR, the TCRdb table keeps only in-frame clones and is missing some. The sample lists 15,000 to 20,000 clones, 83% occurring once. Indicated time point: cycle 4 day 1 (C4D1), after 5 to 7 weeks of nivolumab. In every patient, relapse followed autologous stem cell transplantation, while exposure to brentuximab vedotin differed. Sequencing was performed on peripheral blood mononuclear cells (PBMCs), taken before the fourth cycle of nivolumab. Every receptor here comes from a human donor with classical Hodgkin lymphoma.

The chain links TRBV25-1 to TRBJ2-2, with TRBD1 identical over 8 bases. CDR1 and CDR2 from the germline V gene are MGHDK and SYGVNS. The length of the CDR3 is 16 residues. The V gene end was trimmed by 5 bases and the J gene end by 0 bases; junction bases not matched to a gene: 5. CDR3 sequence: CASSSRTGSNTGELFF. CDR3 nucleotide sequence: TGTGCCAGCAGTTCAAGGACAGGGTCGAACACCGGGGAGCTGTTTTTT.

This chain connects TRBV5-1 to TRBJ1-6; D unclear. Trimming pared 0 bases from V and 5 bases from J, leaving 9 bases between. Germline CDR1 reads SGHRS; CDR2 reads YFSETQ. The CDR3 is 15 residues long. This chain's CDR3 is CASSLGTADNSPLHF. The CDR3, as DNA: TGCGCCAGCAGCTTGGGGACTGCCGATAATTCACCCCTCCACTTT.

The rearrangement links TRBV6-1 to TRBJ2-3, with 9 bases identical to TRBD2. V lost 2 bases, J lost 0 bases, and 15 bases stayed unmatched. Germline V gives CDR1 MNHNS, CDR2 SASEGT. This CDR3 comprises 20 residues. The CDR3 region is CASSERAGLAGSTSTDTQYF. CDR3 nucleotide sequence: TGTGCCAGCAGTGAAAGGGCCGGGCTAGCGGGGTCAACTAGCACAGATACGCAGTATTTT.